The sequence of this T cell receptor beta chain was determined in a study of T cell responses to AZD1222 COVID-19 vaccine listed by TCRdb under 2021. For the study in its entirety: AZD1222 recipients with second doses at about 4 weeks or about 12 weeks were pooled, because spike-specific TCR depth and breadth did not differ between schedules. TCR sequencing was performed for approximately 240 trial participants, of whom about 200 were given two doses of AZD1222 and some 26 were given two doses of MenACWY control vaccine. Trial participants were enrolled by age into 18-55, 56-69 and 70-plus year subgroups, with about 150, 27 and 61 TCR-sequenced participants respectively. The study at large found these results: A significant rise in spike-specific TCR breadth and depth was observed after two AZD1222 doses relative to day 0 and relative to MenACWY recipients. Conclusions about previously exposed vaccinees were limited because only five to seven AZD1222 recipients were SARS-CoV-2 seropositive at baseline. No day 14 peak-response samples were available, so repertoires were characterized only after the peak T cell response. In the small 56-69-year group, the increase in depth fell short of significance, most likely because of low power. Epitopes outside the regions mutated in the B.1.351 and B.1.1.7 variants were reportedly recognized by nearly half of the unique spike-specific TCRs. Participants were mostly white British, with more females than males. The authors suggested clonal diversity may have been underestimated. The vaccine-associated CD4 TCRs covered the entire spike protein, and the dominant responses fell in regions 160-218 and 743-854.

Concerning this clone: The antigen it binds to is not known. No base-level quality is on record; no much larger clone is a single base apart.

The CDR3 regions of human TCRbeta chains were subjected to immunosequencing. Per the original workflow: Repertoire TCRs were checked for matches against a reference library of SARS-CoV-2-specific TCRs that had been generated using the MIRA antigen-specificity platform. Breadth was defined as the fraction of unique TCRs that were SARS-CoV-2-associated. Depth was defined as the fraction of total T cells that were SARS-CoV-2-associated. Using the MIRA data, each spike-specific TCR was assigned both to the spike region to which the TCR was reactive and to a CD4 or CD8 class. Log10-transformed breadth and depth values were compared by one-way ANOVA with Sidak's multiple comparisons tests. In its TCRdb copy, this immuneACCESS table keeps in-frame sequences only and misses some clones. Where compared with another copy, unresolved V genes explain less than half of these, and the others have no known cause. The V and J calls and clone size are taken from that table; D and trimming were inferred from the DNA. Across this sample there are 110,000 to 150,000 clones, with around 90% seen only once. Around 3.6% of the sample belongs to the ten largest clones.

Read against the paper, the sample's time point label means: baseline before first vaccination. Vaccinee samples were obtained from the UK trials COV001 and COV002, which included a single-blind randomized controlled phase 2/3 trial of AZD1222 (ChAdOx1 nCoV-19) in healthy adults. Trial participant PBMC samples were collected at day 0 and day 28 after the second dose for TCRbeta chain sequencing. From a lookup of the germline V gene, CDR1 and CDR2 are ENHRY and SYGVKD. Inclusive of the bounding cysteine and phenylalanine, the CDR3 is 17 residues long. CDR3 DNA only is kept here, 51 bases in frame from base 1. Relative to germline, V is missing 4 bases and J is missing 3 bases, with 10 bases of the junction outside any gene match.

Sequenced here: peripheral blood, sampled on day 0 of AZD1222 vaccination. Rearrangement joined TRBV10-3 to TRBJ2-1, with 9 middle bases fitting TRBD2. The receptor was derived from an adult in good health. The DNA is as follows: TGTGCCATCAGTGCAAATAGCGGGAGTGGGGGCTACAATGAGCAGTTCTTC. Translated, it reads CAISANSGSGGYNEQFF.